The next 6 T cell receptor beta chains were all read from a single sample in a study of cytomegalovirus exposure and HLA in healthy donors. PCR primers comprised 60 Vbeta and 13 Jbeta primers. Clones were read by immunoSEQ multiplex PCR, and TCRdb kept only the in-frame ones, dropping some. The sample has 90,000 to 130,000 clones, more than 65% seen once. Sequenced: PBMCs. The receptors were sampled from a woman aged 25 to 39 in good health and CMV-seronegative.

The genes are TRBV29-1 and TRBJ1-2; a possible D gene is TRBD1 (5 bases). V gave up 4 bases and J gave up 3 bases, with 12 bases separating them. CDR1 SQVTM and CDR2 ANQGSEA come from the germline V gene. This CDR3 contains 13 residues. The CDR3: CSVGREEDYGYTF. In DNA form, the CDR3 reads TGCAGCGTTGGCAGGGAGGAAGACTATGGCTACACCTTC.

This chain's CDR3 is CASTATGTYQETQYF. CDR3 coding DNA: TGTGCCAGCACCGCGACAGGGACGTACCAAGAGACCCAGTACTTC. This sequence joins TRBV7-8 and TRBJ2-5, with 7 nucleotides matching TRBD1. Trimming took 7 bases from V and 0 from J; bases not matched to a gene: 8. Germline V gene data show CDR1 as SGHVS and CDR2 as FQNEAQ. There are 15 residues in the CDR3.

The chain joins TRBV6-5 to TRBJ2-2; D is ambiguous. The CDR3 consists of 13 residues. Germline CDR1 MNHEY, CDR2 SVGAGI. V dropped 6 bases and J dropped 6 bases, with 11 bases sitting between them. The CDR3 DNA sequence: TGTGCCAGCAGCCGACTTAGCCCCGGGGAGCTGTTTTTT. Amino acids: CASSRLSPGELFF.

CDR3 nucleotides: TGTGCCAGCAGTTCAGGGGGCGCGGGGTATTCACCCCTCCACTTT. Encoded protein: CASSSGGAGYSPLHF. The V and J genes are TRBV27 and TRBJ1-6; 8 positions agree with TRBD1. This CDR3 region has 15 residues. V lost 4 bases to trimming and J lost 8 bases; unmatched junction nucleotides: 7. Germline V gives CDR1 MNHEY, CDR2 SMNVEV (reference sequence).

CDR3 loop: CSVGAPGEAFF. CDR3 DNA: TGCAGCGTTGGGGCCCCCGGCGAAGCTTTCTTT. The chain uses TRBV29-1 and TRBJ1-1; no clear D. Germline CDR1 reads SQVTM; CDR2 reads ANQGSEA. The CDR3 is 11 residues long. The ends were cut back, 4 bases at V and 8 bases at J, with 11 bases in the middle.

V usage is TRBV30 and J usage is TRBJ2-7; the match to TRBD1 covers 7 bases. Per germline, CDR1 GTSNPN and CDR2 SVGIG (reference sequence). CDR3 length: 14 residues. V trimming: 3 bases; J trimming: 3 bases; junction bases outside the gene matches: 8. The CDR3, as DNA: TGTGCCTGGAGCGAGAGGACAGGTAACTACGAGCAGTACTTC. It translates to CAWSERTGNYEQYF.